This T cell receptor beta chain is from a study of CD8 T cells in Susac syndrome. CDR3 length: 15 amino acids. Germline assignment: CDR1 MNHNS and CDR2 SASEGT. V was clipped by 4 bases and J by 4 bases; unmatched bases: 3. With random hexamers, about 0.45 to 1 ug RNA was reverse transcribed. TCRdb fed the immunoSEQ multiplex PCR reads into MiXCR, producing one record per CDR3 protein. Found here are 75,000 to 80,000 distinct CDR3 sequences, roughly 94% of them singletons; the top ten hold 0.52%. The chain recombines TRBV6-1 with TRBJ2-1; TRBD2 agrees at 11 bases. The sample consisted of CD8+ T cells from PBMCs. This TCR was recovered from a human donor with Susac syndrome. The CDR3 reads CASSGLAGMYNEQFF. For the CDR3, the DNA is TGTGCCAGCAGTGGACTAGCGGGGATGTACAATGAGCAGTTCTTC.